This note documents a single T cell receptor beta chain sequence. Clones were sequenced by immunoSEQ multiplex PCR, and TCRdb holds only the in-frame ones, with some missing. The table lists around 84,000 clones, 95% to 98% of them singletons. The sample originates from a study of technical replicates of blood from a few donors. Trimming left V 2 bases short and J 3 bases short, with 5 bases between. Germline V gene sequence: CDR1 SEHNR, CDR2 FQNEAQ (reference sequence). The CDR3 runs to 12 residues. This chain links TRBV7-9 with TRBJ2-7; D remains ambiguous. The receptor was isolated from a human donor in good health. The sample comprised T cells isolated from PBMCs. DNA for the CDR3: TGTGCCAGCAGCTTAAGTAGCTACGAGCAGTACTTC. Its protein is CASSLSSYEQYF.